This TCR beta chain derives from a study of blood T cell repertoires in COVID-19. Here immunoSEQ multiplex PCR was the method, and the copy in TCRdb shows in-frame clones only, minus some. The sample lists some 110,000 clones; around 86% were seen once. CDR3 length equals 15 residues. The V gene end was trimmed by 11 bases and the J gene end by 9 bases; junction bases not matched to a gene: 18. CDR1 and CDR2 from the germline V gene are LNHDA and SQIVND (reference sequence). The rearrangement uses TRBV19 and TRBJ2-1, with TRBD2 matching over 8 bases. This receptor was taken from a man aged 45 to 65 with acute or convalescent COVID-19. The source material was peripheral blood. In DNA, the CDR3 is TGTGCCGGTTCCACGGGGGCAGCGGGAGTCGGTGAGCAGTTCTTC. Translated, it gives CAGSTGAAGVGEQFF. Filled out from reference TRBV19 and TRBJ2-1, the complete variable domain reads DGGITQSPKYLFRKEGQNVTLSCEQNLNHDAMYWYRQDPGQGLRLIYYSQIVNDFQKGDIAEGYSVSREKKESFPLTVTSAQKNPTAFYLCAGSTGAAGVGEQFFGPGTRLTVL.